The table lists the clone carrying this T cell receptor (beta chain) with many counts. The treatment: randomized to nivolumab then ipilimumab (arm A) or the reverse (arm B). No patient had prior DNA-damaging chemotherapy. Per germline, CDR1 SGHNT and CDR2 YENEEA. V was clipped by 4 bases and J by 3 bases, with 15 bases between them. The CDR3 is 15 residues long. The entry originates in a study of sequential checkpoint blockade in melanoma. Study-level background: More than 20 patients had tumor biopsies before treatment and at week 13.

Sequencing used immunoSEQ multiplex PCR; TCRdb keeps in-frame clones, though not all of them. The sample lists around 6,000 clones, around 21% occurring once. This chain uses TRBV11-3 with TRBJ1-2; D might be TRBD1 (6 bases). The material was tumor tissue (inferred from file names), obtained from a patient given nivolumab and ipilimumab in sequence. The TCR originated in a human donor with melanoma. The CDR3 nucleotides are TGTGCCAGCAGCTGGCGGGCAGGGGAAGACTATGGCTACACCTTC. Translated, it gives CASSWRAGEDYGYTF.